These 4 T cell receptor beta chains were sequenced from one sample in a study of early T cells in non-severe SARS-CoV-2 infection. From the 5' RACE reads, TCRdb called clonotypes with MiXCR, one entry per CDR3 protein. The profile shows about 35,000 distinct CDR3 sequences, about 3.8% of them singletons. Source material: whole blood. The receptor set was obtained from an adult who was a healthcare worker with PCR-confirmed SARS-CoV-2 infection or an uninfected control (not recorded which).

The table lists this clonotype with many counts. CDR3 bases: TGTGCCAGCAGCGCGGGGGGATTTGGGCAGTTCTTC. Translated: CASSAGGFGQFF. The chain recombines TRBV11-3 with TRBJ2-1, with TRBD2 matching over 8 bases. The V segment lost 5 bases and the J segment 12 bases; nucleotides outside the gene matches: 6. Per germline, CDR1 SGHNT and CDR2 YENEEA. CDR3 length equals 12 residues. Full variable domain (outside the CDR3, taken from reference TRBV11-3 and TRBJ2-1): EAGVVQSPRYKIIEKKQPVAFWCNPISGHNTLYWYLQNLGQGPELLIRYENEEAVDDSQLPKDRFSAERLKGVDSTLKIQPAELGDSAVYLCASSAGGFGQFFGPGTRLTVL.

This clonotype was found many times. The gene calls are TRBV9 and TRBJ2-1; 11 bases line up with TRBD2. This CDR3 is built from 19 residues. Looked up from germline, CDR1 is SGDLS and CDR2 is YYNGEE. V lost 3 bases to trimming and J lost 9 bases; unmatched junction nucleotides: 20. The CDR3 reads CASSGGVNVAGGQRVEQFF. In DNA, the CDR3 is TGTGCCAGCAGCGGAGGAGTGAATGTAGCGGGGGGGCAGCGGGTTGAGCAGTTCTTC.

This clonotype has ten or more counts. This rearrangement joins TRBV10-3 to TRBJ2-1; TRBD2 matches 11 bases. In germline, CDR1 is ENHRY, CDR2 SYGVKD. This CDR3 spans 16 amino acids. After removal of 2 bases from V and 2 bases from J, the junction contained 2 bases not matched to a gene. In nucleotides, the CDR3 is TGTGCCATCAGTGAGCCTAGCGGGAGGCCCTACAATGAGCAGTTCTTC. Its translation is CAISEPSGRPYNEQFF.

The chain carries TRBV3-1 and TRBJ2-3; 10 nucleotides align to TRBD2. Trimming removed 2 bases from V and 4 bases from J; junction bases left unmatched: 9. The CDR3 contains 17 residues. Germline CDR1 LGHDT, CDR2 YNNKEL (reference sequence). The CDR3 DNA sequence: TGTGCCAGCAGCCAACCCATAGCGGGGGGAACGGCAGATACGCAGTATTTT. Translation gives CASSQPIAGGTADTQYF.